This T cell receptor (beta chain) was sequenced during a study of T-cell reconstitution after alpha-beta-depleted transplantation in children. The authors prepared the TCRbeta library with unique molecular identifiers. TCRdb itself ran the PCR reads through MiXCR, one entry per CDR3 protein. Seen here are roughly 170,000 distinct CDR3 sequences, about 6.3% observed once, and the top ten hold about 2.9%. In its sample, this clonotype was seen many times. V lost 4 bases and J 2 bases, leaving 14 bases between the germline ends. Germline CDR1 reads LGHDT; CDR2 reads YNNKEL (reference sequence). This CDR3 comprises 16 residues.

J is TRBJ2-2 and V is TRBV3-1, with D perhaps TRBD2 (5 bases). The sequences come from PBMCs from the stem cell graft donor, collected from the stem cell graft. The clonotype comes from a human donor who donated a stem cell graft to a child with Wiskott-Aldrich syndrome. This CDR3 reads CASSPDRGSNTGELFF. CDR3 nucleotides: TGTGCCAGCAGCCCAGATCGAGGGAGTAACACCGGGGAGCTGTTTTTT.